Shown below are 18 T cell receptor beta chains from a single sample sequenced in a study of PD-1 blockade in classical Hodgkin lymphoma. The repertoire was sequenced with immunoSEQ multiplex PCR; TCRdb's copy has only in-frame clones and lacks some. The sample has some 15,000 clones, more than 75% seen once. All trial patients relapsed after autologous stem cell transplantation. The starting material was peripheral blood mononuclear cells (PBMCs), obtained at baseline. The source of these receptors is a human donor with classical Hodgkin lymphoma.

The chain has TRBV7-9 and TRBJ2-1; D possibly corresponds to TRBD2 (6 bases). Trimming took off 7 bases at V and 0 bases at J, with 7 bases between the two ends. The CDR3 totals 13 residues. The germline V gene encodes CDR1 SEHNR and CDR2 FQNEAQ (reference sequence). For the CDR3, the DNA is TGTGCCAGCAACGGGGGCTCCTACAATGAGCAGTTCTTC. Protein: CASNGGSYNEQFF.

This clone appeared once. The genes are TRBV10-3 and TRBJ2-2, with D tentatively TRBD1 or TRBD2 (5 bases each). Germline CDR1 and CDR2: ENHRY and SYGVKD. V was cut by 0 bases and J by 6 bases, with 14 bases left in between. This CDR3 region has 16 residues. The CDR3 DNA sequence: TGTGCCATCAGTGAGTCGGTCGGGGCTCTAGCCGGGGAGCTGTTTTTT. As protein: CAISESVGALAGELFF.

The chain joins TRBV2 to TRBJ1-1; D not resolved. Trimming took 6 bases from V and 6 from J, leaving 8 bases between them. Per germline, CDR1 SNHLY and CDR2 FYNNEI. CDR3 size: 11 residues. As DNA, the CDR3 is TGTGCCAGCAGACGAGTCGCTGAAGCTTTCTTT. Translation: CASRRVAEAFF.

This rearrangement joins TRBV4-2 to TRBJ2-1; 11 bases line up with TRBD2. Looked up from germline, CDR1 is LGHNA and CDR2 is YNFKEQ. CDR3 size: 15 residues. The junction had 3 bases not matched to a gene; V was cut back by 4 bases and J by 4 bases. CDR3 sequence (DNA): TGTGCCAGCAGCCTGAGACTAGCGGGGTACAATGAGCAGTTCTTC. Translation: CASSLRLAGYNEQFF.

V gene TRBV6-1 combines with J gene TRBJ1-5; D is ambiguous. Trimming stripped 4 bases from V and 1 base from J, with 11 bases between. CDR1 and CDR2 from the germline V gene are MNHNS and SASEGT. The CDR3 sequence is 15 residues long. The CDR3 region is CASSAAGGSNQPQHF. DNA for the CDR3: TGTGCCAGCAGTGCGGCAGGAGGAAGCAATCAGCCCCAGCATTTT.

The gene calls are TRBV4-2 and TRBJ2-1; TRBD2 matches 8 bases. The CDR3 has 13 amino acids. V was clipped by 6 bases and J by 5 bases; unmatched bases: 3. Germline lookup yields CDR1 LGHNA and CDR2 YNFKEQ. The CDR3 spells CASSTGGHNEQFF. Here the CDR3 DNA reads TGTGCCAGCAGTACGGGGGGGCACAATGAGCAGTTCTTC.

This clone was detected only a few times. The chain uses TRBV7-9 and TRBJ1-1; D not certain. Germline assignment: CDR1 SEHNR and CDR2 FQNEAQ (reference sequence). Trimming left V 5 bases short and J 7 bases short, with 5 bases between. The CDR3 is made up of 10 amino acids. Here the CDR3 DNA reads TGTGCCAGCAGCATAGTTGAAGCTTTCTTT. Residues: CASSIVEAFF.

The rearrangement links TRBV7-2 to TRBJ2-7; a possible D gene is TRBD1 (6 bases). Trimming pared 5 bases from V and 7 bases from J, leaving 21 bases between. Germline V gene lookup returns CDR1 SGHTA and CDR2 FQGNSA. This CDR3 is built from 15 residues. The CDR3 region has the DNA TGTGCCAGCAGCGGCGGGTGGCAGGGGTTATTGGAGCAGTACTTC. Its translation is CASSGGWQGLLEQYF.

V and J are TRBV7-3 and TRBJ2-2, with D perhaps TRBD2 (6 bases). V was clipped by 0 bases and J by 6 bases, with 8 bases between them. The germline V gene encodes CDR1 SGHTA and CDR2 FQGTGA. This CDR3 is built from 14 residues. The CDR3 bases are TGTGCCAGCAGCTTAACGGGGGGAGCCGGGGAGCTGTTTTTT. This sequence encodes CASSLTGGAGELFF.

This chain's CDR3 is CASSYTVTGELFF. The DNA of the CDR3 is TGTGCCAGCAGTTACACTGTCACCGGGGAGCTGTTTTTT. V usage is TRBV6-5 and J usage is TRBJ2-2; no clear D gene. The germline V and J ends were trimmed by 2 bases and 4 bases, with 5 bases remaining between them. The CDR3 runs 13 residues. Germline V gene sequence: CDR1 MNHEY, CDR2 SVGAGI.

The rearrangement uses TRBV19 and TRBJ2-4; 9 bases agree with TRBD1. This CDR3 contains 18 residues. V lost 4 bases, J lost 0 bases, and 10 bases stayed unmatched. Germline CDR1 reads LNHDA; CDR2 reads SQIVND (reference sequence). CDR3 sequence reads: CASSKDRGLILAKNIQYF. The CDR3 DNA reads as TGTGCCAGTAGTAAGGACAGGGGCTTGATTTTAGCCAAAAACATTCAGTACTTC.

The V gene is TRBV7-2, the J gene TRBJ2-7; D gene unclear. Germline V lookup: CDR1 SGHTA, CDR2 FQGNSA. This CDR3 contains 15 residues. V was shortened by 5 bases and J by 2 bases, with 16 bases between the two germline ends. DNA of the CDR3: TGTGCCAGCAGCGAAGATTTGTCCCTTACCTACGAGCAGTACTTC. It translates to CASSEDLSLTYEQYF.

The chain joins TRBV5-6 to TRBJ2-7; D gene uncertain. Trimming took off 2 bases at V and 7 bases at J, with 7 bases between the two ends. The germline V gene encodes CDR1 SGHDT and CDR2 YYEEEE. There are 11 residues in the CDR3. The CDR3 coding sequence is TGTGCCAGCAGCTTTCTGGCTGAGCAGTACTTC. This translates into CASSFLAEQYF.

This clone was seen a handful of times. The genes are TRBV6-4 and TRBJ1-1, with a weak D call TRBD1 (5 bases). V was trimmed by 4 bases and J by 5 bases, leaving 14 bases between them. The CDR3 is made up of 14 amino acids. Germline CDR1 MRHNA, CDR2 SNTAGT. The CDR3 reads CASSAQGEGTEAFF. For the CDR3, the DNA is TGTGCCAGCAGTGCCCAGGGAGAGGGTACTGAAGCTTTCTTT.

This sequence joins TRBV7-2 and TRBJ1-2; D might be TRBD1 (6 bases). Germline CDR1 SGHTA, CDR2 FQGNSA. The V end lost 5 bases, the J end lost 5 bases, and 18 bases lay between the germline ends. This CDR3 contains 15 residues. Here the CDR3 reads CASSGRNREGYGYTF. CDR3 nucleotide sequence: TGTGCCAGCAGCGGGCGGAACAGGGAGGGGTATGGCTACACCTTC.

J is TRBJ1-4 and V is TRBV25-1; tentative D call: TRBD1 (5 bases). This CDR3 is 14 amino acids long. Per germline, CDR1 MGHDK and CDR2 SYGVNS. Trimming pared 1 base from V and 7 bases from J, leaving 10 bases between. CDR3 sequence: CASSESGRFEKLFF. The CDR3 coding sequence is TGTGCCAGCAGTGAATCGGGACGGTTTGAAAAACTGTTTTTT.

The chain carries TRBV29-1 and TRBJ2-7; weak D call: TRBD1 (5 bases). Trimming removed 4 bases from V and 2 bases from J, with 15 bases in between. Germline lookup yields CDR1 SQVTM and CDR2 ANQGSEA. This CDR3 region has 14 residues. The CDR3 DNA sequence: TGCAGCGTTGTTCTTTCAGGGTATCCCTACGAGCAGTACTTC. This encodes CSVVLSGYPYEQYF.

The chain links TRBV5-4 to TRBJ2-3; 7 bases are a match to TRBD2. The CDR3 covers 14 residues. CDR1 and CDR2 from the germline V gene are SGHNT and YYREEE (reference sequence). The J segment lost 6 bases and the V segment lost 3 bases, leaving 7 bases of the junction unmatched. The DNA for the CDR3 is TGTGCCAGCAGCTCGGGGGGACCCTACGATACGCAGTATTTT. It is translated as CASSSGGPYDTQYF.